The 25 T cell receptor beta chains below come from one sample, sequenced in a study of technical replicates of blood from several donors. Measured with immunoSEQ multiplex PCR; TCRdb has only the in-frame clones, and not every one. The sample consists of 75,000 to 90,000 clones, roughly 97% of them appearing once. The sequenced material came from T cells isolated from PBMCs. The origin of the receptors is a human donor in good health.

This chain's CDR3 is CASSQDQTGTYGYTF. CDR3 sequence (DNA): TGTGCCAGCAGCCAAGACCAAACAGGGACCTATGGCTACACCTTC. The V gene is TRBV14, the J gene TRBJ1-2, with a tentative D call TRBD1 (6 bases). V lost 0 bases and J lost 4, with 12 bases in between. The CDR3 consists of 15 residues. Germline CDR1 is SGHDN and CDR2 is FVKESK.

The CDR3 loop reads CASSQDWGLAGVFTDTQYF. The CDR3, as DNA: TGCGCCAGCAGCCAAGATTGGGGACTAGCGGGAGTGTTCACAGATACGCAGTATTTT. The chain is built from TRBV4-1 and TRBJ2-3, with TRBD2 matching 14 bases. Germline assignment: CDR1 MGHRA and CDR2 YSYEKL. The length of the CDR3 is 19 residues. Trimming cost V 0 bases and J 2 bases; bases outside gene matches: 7.

The rearrangement joins TRBV12-5 to TRBJ2-7, with D possibly matching TRBD2 (6 bases). V was clipped by 9 bases and J by 6 bases, with 21 bases between them. The CDR3 has 14 residues. Germline CDR1 is LGHNT and CDR2 is FRNRAP. The CDR3 DNA sequence: TGTGCTAGCCTAGGGACTCCCCTATTTGGCGAGCAGTACTTC. This gives the protein CASLGTPLFGEQYF.

The rearrangement links TRBV7-9 to TRBJ2-7; 7 bases fit TRBD1. Trimming at V came to 4 bases and at J to 6 bases, leaving 3 bases not matched to a gene. The CDR3 is made up of 12 amino acids. Germline CDR1 and CDR2: SEHNR and FQNEAQ (reference sequence). This chain's CDR3 is CASSSTGSEQYF. The CDR3 bases are TGTGCCAGCAGCTCGACAGGGAGCGAGCAGTACTTC.

The rearrangement uses TRBV15 and TRBJ1-2; tentatively, D is TRBD1 (6 bases). The V gene lost 4 bases and the J gene lost 4 bases, with 7 bases spanning the gap. Germline V gene lookup returns CDR1 LNHNV and CDR2 YYDKDF (reference sequence). This CDR3 is built from 12 residues. As DNA, the CDR3 is TGTGCCACCAGCATACAGGGCTATGGCTACACCTTC. It codes for CATSIQGYGYTF. Variable domain in full (rest from reference TRBV15 and TRBJ1-2): DAMVIQNPRYQVTQFGKPVTLSCSQTLNHNVMYWYQQKSSQAPKLLFHYYDKDFNNEADTPDNFQSRRPNTSFCFLDIRSPGLGDTAMYLCATSIQGYGYTFGSGTRLTVV.

The gene calls are TRBV7-3 and TRBJ2-1, with 7 positions matching TRBD2. The CDR3 consists of 13 residues. With 0 bases clipped from V and 9 bases from J, the junction kept 2 bases outside the gene matches. The germline gives CDR1 SGHTA, CDR2 FQGTGA. Here the CDR3 DNA reads TGTGCCAGCAGCTTAACGGGGGGGTCTGAGCAGTTCTTC. Its translation: CASSLTGGSEQFF.

The chain employs TRBV4-3 and TRBJ2-2, with D possibly being TRBD2 (5 bases). The CDR3 is 12 residues long. Germline V lookup: CDR1 LGHNA, CDR2 YSLEER. Trimming left V 5 bases short and J 5 bases short, with 6 bases between. The CDR3 DNA is TGCGCCAGCAGCACGGGGACCGGGGAGCTGTTTTTT. The encoded protein is CASSTGTGELFF.

The gene calls are TRBV10-3 and TRBJ1-5; weak D call: TRBD1 (5 bases). CDR3 length equals 15 residues. V was cut by 3 bases and J by 1 base, with 10 bases left in between. CDR1 and CDR2 from the germline V gene are ENHRY and SYGVKD. The CDR3 here is CAISDRGTSNQPQHF. The CDR3 DNA is TGTGCCATCAGTGATCGGGGGACGAGCAATCAGCCCCAGCATTTT.

This clone was seen a single time. This rearrangement joins TRBV5-5 to TRBJ2-2, with 7 bases aligning to TRBD1. Germline CDR1 is SGHKS and CDR2 is YYEKEE (reference sequence). The CDR3 is 14 residues long. V was clipped by 4 bases and J by 7 bases; unmatched bases: 7. Written as DNA, the CDR3 is TGTGCCAGCAGCGTCACAGGGGTGATCGGGGAGCTGTTTTTT. Translation: CASSVTGVIGELFF.

This rearrangement joins TRBV5-4 to TRBJ1-1; tentative D call: TRBD1 (6 bases). The CDR3 spans 13 residues. CDR1 is SGHNT, CDR2 YYREEE, per germline (reference sequence). Deletions cut 4 bases from V and 6 bases from J, with 13 bases between. The CDR3 DNA reads as TGTGCCAGCAGCCCCACAGGGTACGCTGAAGCTTTCTTT. Protein product: CASSPTGYAEAFF. The full variable domain, in which reference TRBV5-4 and TRBJ1-1 provide the parts outside the CDR3, is ETGVTQSPTHLIKTRGQQVTLRCSSQSGHNTVSWYQQALGQGPQFIFQYYREEENGRGNFPPRFSGLQFPNYSSELNVNALELDDSALYLCASSPTGYAEAFFGQGTRLTVV.

The gene calls are TRBV4-2 and TRBJ2-2; no firm D call. V dropped 0 bases and J dropped 6 bases, with 5 bases sitting between them. Germline assignment: CDR1 LGHNA and CDR2 YNFKEQ. The CDR3 totals 13 residues. CDR3 amino acids: CASSQDQAGELFF. The CDR3, as DNA: TGTGCCAGCAGCCAAGACCAGGCCGGGGAGCTGTTTTTT.

This chain joins TRBV27 and TRBJ2-1; 9 positions agree with TRBD1. CDR1 is MNHEY, CDR2 SMNVEV, per germline (reference sequence). V lost 3 bases, J lost 5 bases, and 2 bases stayed unmatched. The CDR3 is 14 amino acids. CDR3 in DNA: TGTGCCAGCAGTTTTGGGACAGGGAACAATGAGCAGTTCTTC. It codes for CASSFGTGNNEQFF.

This clone was detected only a few times. The chain is built from TRBV20-1 and TRBJ1-1; D not resolved. The V and J ends lost 5 bases and 7 bases respectively, with 8 bases between them. This CDR3 has 10 amino acids. The germline CDR1 and CDR2 sequences are DFQATT and SNEGSKA (reference sequence). The CDR3 here is CSAGPREAFF. CDR3 DNA sequence: TGCAGTGCTGGGCCTCGTGAAGCTTTCTTT.

The CDR3: CASSEGTGAYEQYF. The DNA for the CDR3 is TGTGCCAGCAGTGAGGGGACAGGGGCCTACGAGCAGTACTTC. The V call is TRBV6-1, the J call TRBJ2-7; TRBD1 matches 10 bases. This CDR3 comprises 14 residues. Trimming removed 3 bases from V and 2 bases from J; junction bases left unmatched: 1. The V gene's germline CDR1 is MNHNS and CDR2 SASEGT.

CDR3 sequence: CSVVGLAEKGSTDTQYF. The CDR3 DNA sequence: TGCAGCGTTGTAGGCCTAGCGGAGAAGGGGTCGACAGATACGCAGTATTTT. This chain uses TRBV29-1 with TRBJ2-3, with 7 nucleotides matching TRBD2. There are 17 residues in the CDR3. V shed 4 bases, J shed 3 bases, and the junction held 16 bases outside the gene matches. Germline V gene sequence: CDR1 SQVTM, CDR2 ANQGSEA.

This clone was found once. The J gene is TRBJ1-1, the V gene TRBV29-1; 7 bases line up with TRBD1. Germline V CDR1 and CDR2: SQVTM, ANQGSEA. The CDR3 spans 16 residues. J gave up 1 base and V 0 bases, and 8 bases lay outside the gene matches. The CDR3 reads CSVEDRGDEGNTEAFF. The CDR3 DNA is TGCAGCGTTGAAGACAGGGGGGACGAGGGGAACACTGAAGCTTTCTTT.

The rearrangement links TRBV5-6 to TRBJ2-7; 8 bases match TRBD1. This CDR3 region has 14 residues. From germline, CDR1 is SGHDT and CDR2 YYEEEE. V was pared by 5 bases and J by 4 bases, with 8 bases of the junction left unmatched. The CDR3 sequence: CASRVDREIYEQYF. The CDR3 region has the DNA TGTGCCAGCAGAGTGGACAGGGAGATATACGAGCAGTACTTC.

This clone was detected only once. The rearrangement uses TRBV10-3 and TRBJ2-7; no clear D gene. CDR1 ENHRY and CDR2 SYGVKD come from the germline V gene. The V gene lost 4 bases and the J gene lost 4 bases, with 20 bases spanning the gap. The CDR3 consists of 16 residues. The CDR3 here is CAISAARPPLGYEQYF. The CDR3, as DNA: TGTGCCATCAGTGCCGCACGCCCCCCTCTAGGTTACGAGCAGTACTTC.

This chain connects TRBV9 to TRBJ2-4, with D tentatively TRBD1 (5 bases). Trimming shortened V by 5 bases and J by 5 bases, and 23 bases separated the two germline ends. From germline, CDR1 is SGDLS and CDR2 YYNGEE. The CDR3 sequence is 17 residues long. CDR3 amino acids: CASRQTRAAGRQNIQYF. For the CDR3, the DNA is TGTGCCAGCAGACAAACCAGGGCGGCTGGGCGGCAAAACATTCAGTACTTC.

Comments on this clone: Other DNA sequences in this sample translate to the same CDR3. The V gene is TRBV30, the J gene TRBJ2-3; TRBD2 aligns across 13 bases. The CDR3 loop spans 14 amino acids. The ends lost 5 bases at V and 1 base at J; junction bases unmatched: 0. Germline lookup yields CDR1 GTSNPN and CDR2 SVGIG (reference sequence). CDR3 nucleotide sequence: TGTGCCTGGGGACTAGCGGGAGGCACAGATACGCAGTATTTT. The encoded protein is CAWGLAGGTDTQYF. The full variable domain, completed using reference TRBV30 and TRBJ2-3, is SQTIHQWPATLVQPVGSPLSLECTVEGTSNPNLYWYRQAAGRGLQLLFYSVGIGQISSEVPQNLSASRPQDRQFILSSKKLLLSDSGFYLCAWGLAGGTDTQYFGPGTRLTVL.

This rearrangement joins TRBV27 to TRBJ1-4; 10 nucleotides match TRBD1. CDR1 MNHEY and CDR2 SMNVEV come from the germline V gene (reference sequence). With V trimmed by 8 bases and J by 1 base, 4 bases remained unmatched. The CDR3 is made up of 15 amino acids. This CDR3 is CASGDRGLTNEKLFF. The DNA for the CDR3 is TGTGCCAGCGGAGACAGGGGGCTAACTAATGAAAAACTGTTTTTT.

V and J are TRBV15 and TRBJ1-4; TRBD1 matches at 9 bases. Losses at the gene ends were 3 bases for V and 5 bases for J; bases not matched to a gene: 7. The CDR3 is 16 amino acids. Looked up from germline, CDR1 is LNHNV and CDR2 is YYDKDF (reference sequence). The CDR3 is CATSSATGGWNEKLFF. The CDR3 region has the DNA TGTGCCACCAGCAGTGCAACAGGGGGCTGGAATGAAAAACTGTTTTTT. The whole variable domain, filled in from reference TRBV15 and TRBJ1-4, reads DAMVIQNPRYQVTQFGKPVTLSCSQTLNHNVMYWYQQKSSQAPKLLFHYYDKDFNNEADTPDNFQSRRPNTSFCFLDIRSPGLGDTAMYLCATSSATGGWNEKLFFGSGTQLSVL.

The chain recombines TRBV7-9 with TRBJ1-1; D not resolved. The CDR3 has 14 amino acids. The germline V and J ends were trimmed by 5 bases and 5 bases, with 15 bases remaining between them. Germline CDR1 SEHNR, CDR2 FQNEAQ (reference sequence). CDR3 loop: CASSPALTGTEAFF. The DNA of the CDR3 is TGTGCCAGCAGCCCGGCCTTAACGGGAACTGAAGCTTTCTTT.

J is TRBJ1-1 and V is TRBV27; possible D gene TRBD1, 5 bases. The germline V gene encodes CDR1 MNHEY and CDR2 SMNVEV (reference sequence). V dropped 6 bases and J dropped 4 bases, with 15 bases sitting between them. The CDR3 covers 14 residues. CDR3: CASSPVQGITEAFF. CDR3 bases: TGTGCCAGCAGCCCGGTTCAGGGAATCACTGAAGCTTTCTTT.

The chain uses TRBV19 and TRBJ1-2; 9 bases agree with TRBD1. V shed 3 bases, J shed 8 bases, and the junction held 1 base outside the gene matches. Germline V CDR1 and CDR2: LNHDA, SQIVND (reference sequence). The length of the CDR3 is 12 residues. The CDR3 DNA is TGTGCCAGTAGTATTACAGGGGGCGGCTACACCTTC. As protein: CASSITGGGYTF.